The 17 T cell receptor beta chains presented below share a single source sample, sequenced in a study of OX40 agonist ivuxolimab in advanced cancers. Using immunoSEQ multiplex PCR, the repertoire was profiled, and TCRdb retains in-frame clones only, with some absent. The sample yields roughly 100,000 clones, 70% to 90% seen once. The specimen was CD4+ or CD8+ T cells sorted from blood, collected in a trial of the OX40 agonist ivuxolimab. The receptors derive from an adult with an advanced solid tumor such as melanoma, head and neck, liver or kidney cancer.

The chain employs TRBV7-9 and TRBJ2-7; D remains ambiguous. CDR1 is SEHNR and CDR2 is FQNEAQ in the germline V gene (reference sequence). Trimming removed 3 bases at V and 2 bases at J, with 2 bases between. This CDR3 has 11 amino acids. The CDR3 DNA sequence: TGTGCCAGCAGCTTTGCCTACGAGCAGTACTTC. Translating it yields CASSFAYEQYF.

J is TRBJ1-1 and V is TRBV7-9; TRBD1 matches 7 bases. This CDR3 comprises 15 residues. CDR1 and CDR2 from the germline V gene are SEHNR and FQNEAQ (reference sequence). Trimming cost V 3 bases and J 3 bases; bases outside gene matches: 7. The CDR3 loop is CASSFPTGTDTEAFF. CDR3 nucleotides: TGTGCCAGCAGCTTTCCAACAGGGACAGACACTGAAGCTTTCTTT.

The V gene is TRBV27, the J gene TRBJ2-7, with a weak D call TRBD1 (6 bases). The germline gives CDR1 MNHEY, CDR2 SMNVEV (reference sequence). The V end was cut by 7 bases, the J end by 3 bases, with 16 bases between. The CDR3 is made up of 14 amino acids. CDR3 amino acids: CASTPLGTNYEQYF. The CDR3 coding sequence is TGTGCCAGCACCCCTTTGGGGACAAACTACGAGCAGTACTTC.

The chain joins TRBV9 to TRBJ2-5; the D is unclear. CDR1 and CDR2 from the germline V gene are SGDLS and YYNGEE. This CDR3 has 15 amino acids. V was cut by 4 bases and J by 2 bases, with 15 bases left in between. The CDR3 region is CASSPDAFAQETQYF. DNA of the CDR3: TGTGCCAGCAGCCCCGACGCGTTCGCACAAGAGACCCAGTACTTC. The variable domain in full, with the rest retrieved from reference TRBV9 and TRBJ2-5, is DSGVTQTPKHLITATGQRVTLRCSPRSGDLSVYWYQQSLDQGLQFLIQYYNGEERAKGNILERFSAQQFPDLHSELNLSSLELGDSALYFCASSPDAFAQETQYFGPGTRLLVL.

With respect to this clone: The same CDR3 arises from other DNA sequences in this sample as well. The CDR3 is CASSPDRDGYTF. In DNA form, the CDR3 reads TGTGCCAGCTCACCAGACAGAGATGGCTACACCTTC. This chain joins TRBV18 and TRBJ1-2; a weak D match, TRBD1 (5 bases). Germline V CDR1 and CDR2: KGHSH, LQKENI. Trimming left V 2 bases short and J 6 bases short, with 7 bases between. CDR3 length: 12 residues.

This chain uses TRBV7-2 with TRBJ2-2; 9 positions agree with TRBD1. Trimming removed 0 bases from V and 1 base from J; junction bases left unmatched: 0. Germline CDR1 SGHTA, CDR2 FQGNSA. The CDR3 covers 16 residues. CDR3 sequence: CASSLADRGNTGELFF. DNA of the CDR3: TGTGCCAGCAGCTTAGCGGACAGGGGGAACACCGGGGAGCTGTTTTTT. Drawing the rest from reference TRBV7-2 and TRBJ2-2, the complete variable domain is GAGVSQSPSNKVTEKGKDVELRCDPISGHTALYWYRQSLGQGLEFLIYFQGNSAPDKSGLPSDRFSAERTGGSVSTLTIQRTQQEDSAVYLCASSLADRGNTGELFFGEGSRLTVL.

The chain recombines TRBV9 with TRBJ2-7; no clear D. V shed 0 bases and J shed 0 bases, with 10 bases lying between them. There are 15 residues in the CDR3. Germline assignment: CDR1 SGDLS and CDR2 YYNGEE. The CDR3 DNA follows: TGTGCCAGCAGCGTAGGGTCAGGCTACTCCTACGAGCAGTACTTC. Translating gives CASSVGSGYSYEQYF.

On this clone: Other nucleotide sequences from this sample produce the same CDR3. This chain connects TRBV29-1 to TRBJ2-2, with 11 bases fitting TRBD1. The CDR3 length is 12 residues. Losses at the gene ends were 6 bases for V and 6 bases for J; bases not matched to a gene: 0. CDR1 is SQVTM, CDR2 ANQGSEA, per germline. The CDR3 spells CSVGQGAGELFF. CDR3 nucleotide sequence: TGCAGCGTGGGACAGGGGGCCGGGGAGCTGTTTTTT.

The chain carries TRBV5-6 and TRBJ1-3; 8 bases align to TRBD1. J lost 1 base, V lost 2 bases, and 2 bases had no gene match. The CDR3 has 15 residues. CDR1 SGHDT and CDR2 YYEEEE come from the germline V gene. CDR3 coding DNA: TGTGCCAGCAGCTTTCAGGGGGCGTCTGGAAACACCATATATTTT. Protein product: CASSFQGASGNTIYF.

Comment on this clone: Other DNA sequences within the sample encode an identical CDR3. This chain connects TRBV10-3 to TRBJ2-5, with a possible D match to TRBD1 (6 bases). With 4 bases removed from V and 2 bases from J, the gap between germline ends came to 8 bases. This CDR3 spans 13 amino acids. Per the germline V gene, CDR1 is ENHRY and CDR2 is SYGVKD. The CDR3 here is CAISGGQQETQYF. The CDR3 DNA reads TGTGCCATCAGTGGCGGACAGCAAGAGACCCAGTACTTC.

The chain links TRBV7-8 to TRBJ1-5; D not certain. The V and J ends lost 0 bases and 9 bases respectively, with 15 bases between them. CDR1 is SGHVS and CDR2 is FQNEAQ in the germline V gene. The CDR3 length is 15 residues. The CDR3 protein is CASSLAEGRSTPQHF. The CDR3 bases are TGTGCCAGCAGCTTAGCGGAAGGGAGATCAACGCCCCAGCATTTT.

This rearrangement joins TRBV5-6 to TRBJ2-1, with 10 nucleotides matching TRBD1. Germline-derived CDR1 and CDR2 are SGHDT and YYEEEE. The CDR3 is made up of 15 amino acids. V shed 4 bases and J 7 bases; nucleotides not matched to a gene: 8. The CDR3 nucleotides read TGTGCCAGCAGCGTCACGGGACAGGGGATGAATGAGCAGTTCTTC. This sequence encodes CASSVTGQGMNEQFF.

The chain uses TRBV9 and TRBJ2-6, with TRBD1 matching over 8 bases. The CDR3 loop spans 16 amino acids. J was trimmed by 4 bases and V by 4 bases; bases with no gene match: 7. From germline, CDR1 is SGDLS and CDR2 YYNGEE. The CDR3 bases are TGTGCCAGCAGCACCCAGACAGGGGCCGGGGCCAACGTCCTGACTTTC. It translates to CASSTQTGAGANVLTF. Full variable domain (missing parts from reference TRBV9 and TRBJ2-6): DSGVTQTPKHLITATGQRVTLRCSPRSGDLSVYWYQQSLDQGLQFLIQYYNGEERAKGNILERFSAQQFPDLHSELNLSSLELGDSALYFCASSTQTGAGANVLTFGAGSRLTVL.

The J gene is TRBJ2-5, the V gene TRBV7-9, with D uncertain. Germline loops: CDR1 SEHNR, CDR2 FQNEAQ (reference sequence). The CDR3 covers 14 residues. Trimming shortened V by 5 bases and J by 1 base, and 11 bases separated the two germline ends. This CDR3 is CASSLRALQETQYF. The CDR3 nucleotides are TGTGCCAGCAGCCTCCGGGCGCTCCAAGAGACCCAGTACTTC.

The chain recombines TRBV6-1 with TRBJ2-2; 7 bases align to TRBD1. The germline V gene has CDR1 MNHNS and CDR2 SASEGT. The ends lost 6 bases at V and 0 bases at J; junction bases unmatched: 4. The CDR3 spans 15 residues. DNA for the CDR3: TGTGCCAGCAGCGCCGGGACAGCGAACACCGGGGAGCTGTTTTTT. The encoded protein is CASSAGTANTGELFF.

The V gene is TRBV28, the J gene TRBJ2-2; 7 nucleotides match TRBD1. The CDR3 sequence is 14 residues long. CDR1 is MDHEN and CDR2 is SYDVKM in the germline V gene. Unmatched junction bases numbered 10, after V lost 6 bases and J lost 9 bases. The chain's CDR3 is CASSGTSQGRELFF. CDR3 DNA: TGTGCCAGCAGCGGGACCTCACAGGGGCGGGAGCTGTTTTTT.

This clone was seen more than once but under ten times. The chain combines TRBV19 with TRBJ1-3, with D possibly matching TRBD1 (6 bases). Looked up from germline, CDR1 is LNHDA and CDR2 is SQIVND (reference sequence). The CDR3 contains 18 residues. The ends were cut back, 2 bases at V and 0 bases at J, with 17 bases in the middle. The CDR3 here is CASSIRSGTSASGNTIYF. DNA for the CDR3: TGTGCCAGTAGTATAAGGAGCGGGACATCGGCCTCTGGAAACACCATATATTTT.